This T cell receptor (beta chain) was observed in a study of CD8 T cells in ankylosing spondylitis. Overall study results and limits: Disease-associated clones were reportedly significantly overrepresented in matched ankylosing spondylitis synovial fluid.

This clonotype was counted many times. Its specificity is not known. Molecular-barcoded quantitative 5'-RACE produced these TCR beta libraries. Via MiXCR, TCRdb re-called the 5' RACE reads, giving one row per CDR3 protein. In the table there are about 250,000 distinct CDR3 sequences, roughly a tenth of which are singletons. Trimming removed 5 bases from V and 1 base from J, with 14 bases in between. This CDR3 region has 16 residues. The genes are TRBV12-3 or TRBV12-4 and TRBJ2-2, with a weak D call TRBD2 (6 bases). Sequenced: blood, either unsorted or a sorted T cell fraction (not recorded which). This receptor was obtained from a male donor with ankylosing spondylitis or in good health (not recorded which). The DNA for the CDR3 is TGTGCCAGCAGTACACAAGGAGCGGGGAACACCGGGGAGCTGTTTTTT. Amino acids: CASSTQGAGNTGELFF.